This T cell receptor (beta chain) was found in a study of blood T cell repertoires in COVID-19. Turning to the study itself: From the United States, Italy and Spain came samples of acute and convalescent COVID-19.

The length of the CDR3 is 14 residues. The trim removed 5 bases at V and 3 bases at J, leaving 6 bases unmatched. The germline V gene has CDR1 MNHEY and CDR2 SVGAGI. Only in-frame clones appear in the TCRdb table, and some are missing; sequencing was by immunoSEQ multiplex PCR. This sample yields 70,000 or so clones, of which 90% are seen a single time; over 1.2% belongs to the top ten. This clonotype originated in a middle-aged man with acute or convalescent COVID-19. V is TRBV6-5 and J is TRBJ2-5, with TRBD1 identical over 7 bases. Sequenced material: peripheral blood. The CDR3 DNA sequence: TGTGCCAGCAGTCAGGACAGGCTTAAAGAGACCCAGTACTTC. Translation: CASSQDRLKETQYF.